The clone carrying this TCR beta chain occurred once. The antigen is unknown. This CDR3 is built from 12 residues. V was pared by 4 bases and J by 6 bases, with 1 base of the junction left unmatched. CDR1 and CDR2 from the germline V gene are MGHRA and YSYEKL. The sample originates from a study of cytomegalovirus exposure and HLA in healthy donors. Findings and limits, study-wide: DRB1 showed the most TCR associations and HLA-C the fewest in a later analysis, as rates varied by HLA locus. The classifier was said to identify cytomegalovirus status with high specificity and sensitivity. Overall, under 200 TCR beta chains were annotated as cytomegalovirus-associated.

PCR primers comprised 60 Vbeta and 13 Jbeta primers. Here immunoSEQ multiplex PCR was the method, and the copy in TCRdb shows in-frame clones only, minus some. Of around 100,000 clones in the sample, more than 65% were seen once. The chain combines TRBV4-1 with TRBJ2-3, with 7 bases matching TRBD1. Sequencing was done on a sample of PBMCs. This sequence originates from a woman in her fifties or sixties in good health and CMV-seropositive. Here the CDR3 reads CASSPTGDTQYF. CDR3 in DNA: TGCGCCAGCAGCCCGACAGGGGATACGCAGTATTTT.